This T cell receptor beta chain was identified during a study of T cell changes during pregnancy in multiple sclerosis. The method was immunoSEQ multiplex PCR; TCRdb's version includes in-frame clones alone and lacks a portion of them. Seen here are about 44,000 clones, around 89% observed once, and the top ten hold 1.2%. Between the trimmed V and J ends, which lost 3 bases and 12 bases, there was a span of 12 bases. This CDR3 contains 12 residues. Germline V gene sequence: CDR1 ENHRY, CDR2 SYGVKD. Sequencing was performed on CD4+ T cells from peripheral blood mononuclear cells, taken after pregnancy. This receptor was obtained from a female donor with multiple sclerosis, enrolled in a pregnancy study. This chain joins TRBV10-3 and TRBJ2-1; a weak D match, TRBD2 (5 bases). The CDR3 reads CAISEGSVGQFF. As DNA, the CDR3 is TGTGCCATCAGTGAAGGTAGCGTCGGGCAGTTCTTC.